This T cell receptor beta chain was found in a study of OX40 agonist ivuxolimab in advanced cancers. Whole-study context: The patients received ivuxolimab by intravenous route every 2 weeks at 0.01 to 10 mg/kg. Aged 23 to 79 with a mean of 60 years, they were around 79% male. Study-level findings and limits: Relative to CD4+, CD8+ T cells held more expanded clones on average. Clonal expansion in partial responders at 0.1-3.0 mg/kg ranked among the lowest.

About this clone: Its matching antigen is unknown.

This table comes from immunoSEQ multiplex PCR, and its TCRdb copy is limited to in-frame clones, with some not included. The sample holds 70,000 to 75,000 clones, about 90% seen once. Germline V gene lookup returns CDR1 SGHRS and CDR2 YFSETQ. The CDR3 sequence is 14 residues long. With V trimmed by 2 bases and J by 6 bases, 7 bases remained unmatched. The input for sequencing was CD4+ or CD8+ T cells sorted from blood, taken in a trial of the OX40 agonist ivuxolimab. The rearrangement links TRBV5-1 to TRBJ1-2; 7 bases match TRBD1. This receptor was taken from an adult with an advanced solid tumor such as melanoma, head and neck, liver or kidney cancer. In DNA form, the CDR3 reads TGCGCCAGCAGCTTTGAAGGCAGGGGGGATGGCTACACCTTC. It translates to CASSFEGRGDGYTF.